The present entry profiles one TCR beta chain with its context. The antigen this receptor binds is unknown. Base qualities are not provided; no much larger clone lies one nucleotide away. TCRbeta CDR3 regions were amplified from genomic DNA by means of the immunoSEQ Assay, a bias-controlled multiplex PCR. As for how the authors treated the data: Within the assay, amplification of reference gene primers was used to estimate how many nucleated cells each sample contained. To quantify the absolute abundance of each unique TCRbeta CDR3 rearrangement, sequence reads were collapsed and filtered. For each sample, productive Simpson clonality was calculated as the square root of Simpson's diversity index across productive rearrangements. TCRdb took this table from immuneACCESS and kept in-frame rearrangements with V and J called. Such tables lack part of the clones; where checked against another copy, unresolved V genes explain under half of the gap, and the rest is unexplained. That table gives V, J and clone size, and the DNA gave D and trimming. This sample gives under 200,000 clones in total; 80% to 90% of them show up just once. Of the sample, around 8.2% is held by the ten largest clones.

Spanning cysteine to phenylalanine, the CDR3 consists of 15 amino acids. Only CDR3 DNA is held: 45 bases, read in frame from base 1. The germline V gene sets CDR1 to KGHDR and CDR2 to SFDVKD. The junction shows trimming of 3 bases on V and 0 bases on J, plus 9 bases between the germline ends. These data are taken from a study of blood T cell repertoires in COVID-19 (TCRdb year 2020). Context from the whole study: Collaborator samples came from the United States, Italy and Spain and covered acute and convalescent phases of COVID-19. The samples were drawn from the first 160 participants of the ongoing ImmuneRACE study and from some 1,300 subjects provided by 6 global collaborators. Subjects who had been exposed to COVID-19, were actively infected with it, or had recovered from it provided the deeply sampled blood TCRbeta repertoires that made up the dataset. Where HLA class I and class II types were available, the types were taken from metadata supplied by the sample provider, not from assay-based typing. The prospective study material was composed of cDNA or gDNA derived from T cells, B-cell-depleted T cells, or PBMCs. A de-identified subject ID, COVID-19 status, age in years and sex were almost always included in the sample metadata. The repertoires were made available in a free public database intended to serve as a resource for research on the immune response to SARS-CoV-2. The paper's findings and limits, for the study overall: The quantity of clinical and demographic metadata differed by source and by participant and was supplied without curation.

The collaborating institutions used their own protocols to collect whole blood in K2EDTA tubes. For TCRbeta analysis, collaborator samples were shipped as frozen whole blood, as isolated PBMCs, or as DNA extracted from either sample type. This receptor was identified in a man aged 55 to 70 with acute or convalescent COVID-19. The chain was built from TRBV24-1 and TRBJ2-3; TRBD1 could be the D gene, as 5 bases match. Sample: peripheral blood. CDR3 sequence: CATSDPGHSTDTQYF. The DNA sequence is TGTGCCACCAGTGATCCTGGACATAGCACAGATACGCAGTATTTT.